These 6 T cell receptor beta chains were sequenced from one sample in a study of cytomegalovirus exposure and HLA in healthy donors. The PCR was carried out with 60 Vbeta primers and 13 Jbeta primers. Data came from immunoSEQ multiplex PCR; TCRdb stores just in-frame clones and leaves some out. The data show fewer than 130,000 clones, over 65% seen once. Sequenced material: PBMCs. All receptors derive from a man aged 25-45 years in good health and CMV-seropositive.

This clone has only a few counts. The genes are TRBV7-9 and TRBJ2-7, with D hard to call. This CDR3 has 12 residues. CDR1 SEHNR and CDR2 FQNEAQ come from the germline V gene (reference sequence). Trimming pared 8 bases from V and 1 base from J, leaving 9 bases between. CDR3 loop: CASGLRSYEQYF. Here the CDR3 DNA reads TGTGCCAGCGGGTTGCGGTCCTACGAGCAGTACTTC.

J is TRBJ2-1 and V is TRBV7-6; 9 bases agree with TRBD1. V lost 4 bases to trimming and J lost 8 bases; unmatched junction nucleotides: 9. The CDR3 sequence is 15 residues long. Germline V gene lookup returns CDR1 SGHVS and CDR2 FNYEAQ. The CDR3 reads CASSSGTGIRYEQFF. Written as DNA, the CDR3 is TGTGCCAGCAGCTCCGGGACAGGGATTAGGTATGAGCAGTTCTTC.

As concerns this clone: This sample also contains other DNA sequences that code for the same CDR3. The CDR3 here is CASSPDRVNQPQHF. The CDR3 DNA is TGTGCCAGCAGCCCTGACAGGGTTAATCAGCCCCAGCATTTT. The V and J genes are TRBV28 and TRBJ1-5; TRBD1 matches at 7 bases. There are 14 residues in the CDR3. Germline CDR1 reads MDHEN; CDR2 reads SYDVKM. J lost 4 bases, V lost 6 bases, and 6 bases had no gene match. Looking up the rest from reference TRBV28 and TRBJ1-5 gives the full variable domain: DVKVTQSSRYLVKRTGEKVFLECVQDMDHENMFWYRQDPGLGLRLIYFSYDVKMKEKGDIPEGYSVSREKKERFSLILESASTNQTSMYLCASSPDRVNQPQHFGDGTRLSIL.

This chain connects TRBV27 to TRBJ2-1, with 9 bases identical to TRBD1. The CDR3 runs 16 residues. CDR1 is MNHEY and CDR2 is SMNVEV in the germline V gene (reference sequence). J gave up 5 bases and V 2 bases, and 7 bases lay outside the gene matches. The CDR3, as DNA: TGTGCCAGCAGTTTAGGACAGGGGAAGAAGGACAATGAGCAGTTCTTC. Amino acid sequence: CASSLGQGKKDNEQFF.

The chain uses TRBV28 and TRBJ2-3, with D maybe TRBD1 (5 bases). From germline, CDR1 is MDHEN and CDR2 SYDVKM. The V gene lost 1 base and the J gene lost 2 bases, with 10 bases spanning the gap. CDR3 length: 15 amino acids. CDR3 protein: CASSLFDSITDTQYF. The CDR3 DNA is TGTGCCAGCAGTTTATTTGACAGCATCACAGATACGCAGTATTTT.

The V gene is TRBV6-5, the J gene TRBJ2-1, with a possible D match to TRBD1 (5 bases). Trimming stripped 6 bases from V and 13 bases from J, with 16 bases between. The CDR3 spans 12 residues. The germline gives CDR1 MNHEY, CDR2 SVGAGI. The CDR3 DNA sequence: TGTGCCAGCAGGGCCCAACAGGACAAACAGTTCTTC. Translating it yields CASRAQQDKQFF.